This entry is about one T cell receptor (beta chain). Its antigen is as yet unknown. The CDR3 spans 16 residues. Germline V gives CDR1 LGHDT, CDR2 YNNKEL (reference sequence). Unmatched junction bases numbered 7, after V lost 2 bases and J lost 4 bases. The data originate from a study of T cell responses to AZD1222 COVID-19 vaccine. Study-wide points: Reportedly, nearly half of unique spike TCRs recognized epitopes outside B.1.351/B.1.1.7 mutations. The span of vaccine-associated CD4 TCRs extended across spike, with dominance at 160-218 and 743-854.

Measured with immunoSEQ multiplex PCR; TCRdb has only the in-frame clones, and not every one. The sample carries some 130,000 clones, over 80% recorded once. Sequenced here: peripheral blood, sampled 28 days after the second AZD1222 dose. The V call is TRBV3-1 (or the pseudogene TRBV3-2), the J call TRBJ2-3; 9 nucleotides agree with TRBD1. The clonotype was recovered from an adult who received the AZD1222 COVID-19 vaccine. CDR3 sequence (DNA): TGTGCCAGCAGCCAAAGGGGACAGGGAGGGGCAGATACGCAGTATTTT. Translated, it gives CASSQRGQGGADTQYF.